Following are 23 T cell receptor beta chains from one sample sequenced in a study of blood T cell repertoires in COVID-19. Data came from immunoSEQ multiplex PCR; TCRdb stores just in-frame clones and leaves some out. This sample has roughly 340,000 clones, with 89% found just once. The sequencing sample was made of peripheral blood. All receptors come from a woman aged 25 to 39 with COVID-19, enrolled during active disease.

The rearrangement joins TRBV7-9 to TRBJ1-2; D is perhaps TRBD1 (6 bases). V lost 5 bases, J lost 6 bases, and 16 bases lay in between. Germline CDR1 SEHNR, CDR2 FQNEAQ (reference sequence). The length of the CDR3 is 14 residues. CDR3 sequence (DNA): TGTGCCAGCAGCGCGACTACAGGGACGCATGGCTACACCTTC. Its translation is CASSATTGTHGYTF.

This rearrangement joins TRBV19 to TRBJ1-6; unclear D gene. In germline, CDR1 is LNHDA, CDR2 SQIVND (reference sequence). Trimming shortened V by 5 bases and J by 0 bases, and 8 bases separated the two germline ends. The length of the CDR3 is 15 residues. CDR3 in DNA: TGTGCCAGTAGTCCCGGGAGCTCCTATAATTCACCCCTCCACTTT. Translating gives CASSPGSSYNSPLHF. Full variable domain (missing parts from reference TRBV19 and TRBJ1-6): DGGITQSPKYLFRKEGQNVTLSCEQNLNHDAMYWYRQDPGQGLRLIYYSQIVNDFQKGDIAEGYSVSREKKESFPLTVTSAQKNPTAFYLCASSPGSSYNSPLHFGNGTRLTVT.

The chain recombines TRBV7-9 with TRBJ2-3; maybe TRBD1 (6 bases). This CDR3 comprises 15 residues. Germline V gene sequence: CDR1 SEHNR, CDR2 FQNEAQ (reference sequence). Trimming stripped 2 bases from V and 0 bases from J, with 9 bases between. The CDR3 reads CASSLQGISTDTQYF. In DNA, the CDR3 is TGTGCCAGCAGCTTACAGGGGATAAGCACAGATACGCAGTATTTT.

The rearrangement uses TRBV2 and TRBJ1-6, with D possibly matching TRBD1 (5 bases). Trimming took 1 base from V and 10 from J, leaving 8 bases between them. CDR1 SNHLY and CDR2 FYNNEI come from the germline V gene. This CDR3 region has 13 residues. In DNA form, the CDR3 reads TGTGCCAGCAGTGAAGGGGGCGTATCACCCCTCCACTTT. It encodes CASSEGGVSPLHF. Using reference TRBV2 and TRBJ1-6 for the parts outside the CDR3, the full variable domain is EPEVTQTPSHQVTQMGQEVILRCVPISNHLYFYWYRQILGQKVEFLVSFYNNEISEKSEIFDDQFSVERPDGSNFTLKIRSTKLEDSAMYFCASSEGGVSPLHFGNGTRLTVT.

The V gene is TRBV3-1 (or the pseudogene TRBV3-2), the J gene TRBJ2-7; 8 bases match TRBD2. The V segment lost 8 bases and the J segment 3 bases; nucleotides outside the gene matches: 6. Germline assignment: CDR1 LGHDT and CDR2 YNNKEL (reference sequence). This CDR3 is built from 13 residues. CDR3 protein: CASRSGGHYEQYF. CDR3 in DNA: TGTGCCAGCCGATCGGGAGGGCACTACGAGCAGTACTTC.

The chain combines TRBV28 with TRBJ2-5; tentatively, D is TRBD1 (5 bases). Trimming removed 4 bases at V and 0 bases at J, with 15 bases between. Germline assignment: CDR1 MDHEN and CDR2 SYDVKM. CDR3 length: 16 amino acids. The chain's CDR3 is CASSSSMTAYQETQYF. The CDR3 DNA is TGTGCCAGCAGTTCGAGTATGACAGCCTACCAAGAGACCCAGTACTTC.

DNA of the CDR3: TGTGCCAGCAGCCAAGAGGGGAAAGGGAGAGACTATGGCTACACCTTC. This gives the protein CASSQEGKGRDYGYTF. The V call is TRBV3-1 (or the pseudogene TRBV3-2), the J call TRBJ1-2; D gene uncertain. CDR1 is LGHDT and CDR2 is YNNKEL in the germline V gene (reference sequence). The ends were cut back, 0 bases at V and 3 bases at J, with 14 bases in the middle. CDR3 length: 16 residues.

The rearrangement uses TRBV27 and TRBJ2-1, with 7 bases identical to TRBD2. The germline V gene has CDR1 MNHEY and CDR2 SMNVEV (reference sequence). J was trimmed by 6 bases and V by 4 bases; bases with no gene match: 18. CDR3 length equals 18 residues. CDR3 nucleotides: TGTGCCAGCAGTTCGGATTTGGTCGGACTAGTCATTTCCAATGAGCAGTTCTTC. It is translated as CASSSDLVGLVISNEQFF.

The J gene is TRBJ1-2, the V gene TRBV4-3, with a possible D match to TRBD1 (6 bases). Trimming stripped 3 bases from V and 2 bases from J, with 16 bases between. The CDR3 extends over 16 amino acids. Germline lookup yields CDR1 LGHNA and CDR2 YSLEER. In nucleotides, the CDR3 is TGCGCCAGCAGCCATCTTCGGGGGGCGGGGAACTATGGCTACACCTTC. Its translation is CASSHLRGAGNYGYTF.

The V gene is TRBV9, the J gene TRBJ2-2; 7 bases map to TRBD2. After removal of 3 bases from V and 0 bases from J, the junction contained 8 bases not matched to a gene. Germline lookup yields CDR1 SGDLS and CDR2 YYNGEE. The CDR3 length is 17 residues. The CDR3 protein is CASSGARGGPNTGELFF. The CDR3 DNA reads TGTGCCAGCAGCGGGGCCCGGGGAGGGCCGAACACCGGGGAGCTGTTTTTT.

The rearrangement joins TRBV19 to TRBJ2-1, with 10 positions matching TRBD1. The CDR3 extends over 13 amino acids. The germline CDR1 and CDR2 sequences are LNHDA and SQIVND (reference sequence). V lost 8 bases and J lost 7; bases outside the gene matches: 5. Written as DNA, the CDR3 is TGTGCCAGTTCAGGACAGGGGGGTAATGAGCAGTTCTTC. Residues: CASSGQGGNEQFF.

The chain carries TRBV7-2 and TRBJ1-4, with unresolved D. Deletions cut 5 bases from V and 4 bases from J, with 11 bases between. The CDR3 is 14 residues long. Germline V gene data show CDR1 as SGHTA and CDR2 as FQGNSA. The CDR3 nucleotides read TGTGCCAGCAGCCCCGGGTCAAATAATGAAAAACTGTTTTTT. The encoded protein is CASSPGSNNEKLFF.

This chain connects TRBV10-3 to TRBJ2-5, with D perhaps matching TRBD1 (5 bases). Per the germline V gene, CDR1 is ENHRY and CDR2 is SYGVKD. V was cut by 8 bases and J by 5 bases, with 12 bases left in between. This CDR3 has 12 amino acids. CDR3 sequence (DNA): TGTGCCATCTCGGCAGGGCGGGAGACCCAGTACTTC. It yields the protein CAISAGRETQYF.

This chain joins TRBV5-8 and TRBJ1-1, with D possibly TRBD1 on 6 matching bases. This CDR3 has 16 residues. Germline V gene data show CDR1 as SGHTS and CDR2 as YDEGEE. V gave up 2 bases and J gave up 0 bases, with 14 bases separating them. The CDR3 DNA sequence: TGTGCCAGCAGCTTCCGGGGGGCCACCTTGAACACTGAAGCTTTCTTT. Its translation: CASSFRGATLNTEAFF.

J is TRBJ1-2 and V is TRBV24-1; TRBD1 might be the D (6 bases). Germline V lookup: CDR1 KGHDR, CDR2 SFDVKD. V lost 3 bases and J lost 8, with 18 bases in between. The CDR3 runs to 15 residues. The CDR3 protein is CATSDQTGGREGYTF. The CDR3 nucleotides are TGTGCCACCAGTGATCAGACAGGCGGTCGTGAGGGCTACACCTTC.

The chain joins TRBV3-1 (or the pseudogene TRBV3-2) to TRBJ1-6; the D is unclear. V gave up 1 base and J gave up 6 bases, with 10 bases separating them. The CDR3 loop spans 15 amino acids. Germline CDR1 is LGHDT and CDR2 is YNNKEL (reference sequence). The CDR3 DNA reads as TGTGCCAGCAGCCAAGGTTCACAGTCTAATTCACCCCTCCACTTT. It translates to CASSQGSQSNSPLHF.

The chain links TRBV11-2 to TRBJ1-2, with TRBD1 identical over 10 bases. Germline loops: CDR1 SGHAT, CDR2 FQNNGV. The CDR3 sequence is 14 residues long. Losses at the gene ends were 4 bases for V and 4 bases for J; bases not matched to a gene: 3. The CDR3 DNA sequence: TGTGCCAGCAGCTGGACAGGGGGAGGCTATGGCTACACCTTC. Encoded protein: CASSWTGGGYGYTF. Supplemented by reference TRBV11-2 and TRBJ1-2, the full variable domain reads EAGVAQSPRYKIIEKRQSVAFWCNPISGHATLYWYQQILGQGPKLLIQFQNNGVVDDSQLPKDRFSAERLKGVDSTLKIQPAKLEDSAVYLCASSWTGGGYGYTFGSGTRLTVV.

The chain combines TRBV24-1 with TRBJ1-5, with 10 bases lining up with TRBD1. Per germline, CDR1 KGHDR and CDR2 SFDVKD. With 3 bases clipped from V and 1 base from J, the junction kept 2 bases outside the gene matches. This CDR3 region has 16 residues. The CDR3 coding sequence is TGTGCCACCAGTGATCGGACAGGGGGGAGCAATCAGCCCCAGCATTTT. Translation: CATSDRTGGSNQPQHF.

The chain couples TRBV4-3 to TRBJ2-2; no definite D call. V was trimmed by 0 bases and J by 4 bases, leaving 18 bases between them. The CDR3 runs to 18 residues. Germline V gene sequence: CDR1 LGHNA, CDR2 YSLEER. CDR3 in DNA: TGCGCCAGCAGCCAAGATATGGGCAGCCTAACCCTCACCGGGGAGCTGTTTTTT. It is translated as CASSQDMGSLTLTGELFF.

This clone was counted a single time. The genes are TRBV7-2 and TRBJ1-4; TRBD1 might be the D (6 bases). The germline CDR1 and CDR2 sequences are SGHTA and FQGNSA. Between the trimmed V and J ends, which lost 5 bases and 4 bases, there was a span of 14 bases. The CDR3 covers 15 residues. CDR3 sequence reads: CASSRTRQVNEKLFF. CDR3 sequence (DNA): TGTGCCAGCAGCCGGACCCGACAGGTTAATGAAAAACTGTTTTTT.

The rearrangement uses TRBV10-1 and TRBJ1-1; tentative D call: TRBD1 (6 bases). Germline V gene lookup returns CDR1 WNHNN and CDR2 SYGVQD (reference sequence). This CDR3 contains 13 residues. Deletions cut 6 bases from V and 1 base from J, with 9 bases between. Written as DNA, the CDR3 is TGCGCCAGCAGCCCGGGACAGAACACTGAAGCTTTCTTT. Translated, it gives CASSPGQNTEAFF.

The chain recombines TRBV6-2 or TRBV6-3 with TRBJ2-2, with D perhaps TRBD2 (5 bases). This CDR3 region has 18 residues. Trimming pared 5 bases from V and 5 bases from J, leaving 24 bases between. Germline loops: CDR1 MNHEY, CDR2 SVGEGT. The chain's CDR3 is CASSTPGRGSAWTGELFF. DNA for the CDR3: TGTGCCAGCAGTACCCCAGGCCGGGGATCAGCTTGGACCGGGGAGCTGTTTTTT.

CDR3 protein: CASSFGLAIKNEQFF. CDR3 DNA sequence: TGTGCCAGCAGCTTCGGGTTAGCAATAAAGAATGAGCAGTTCTTC. This chain connects TRBV5-8 to TRBJ2-1; D uncertain. Germline lookup yields CDR1 SGHTS and CDR2 YDEGEE. CDR3 size: 15 residues. V lost 2 bases and J lost 7, with 16 bases in between.